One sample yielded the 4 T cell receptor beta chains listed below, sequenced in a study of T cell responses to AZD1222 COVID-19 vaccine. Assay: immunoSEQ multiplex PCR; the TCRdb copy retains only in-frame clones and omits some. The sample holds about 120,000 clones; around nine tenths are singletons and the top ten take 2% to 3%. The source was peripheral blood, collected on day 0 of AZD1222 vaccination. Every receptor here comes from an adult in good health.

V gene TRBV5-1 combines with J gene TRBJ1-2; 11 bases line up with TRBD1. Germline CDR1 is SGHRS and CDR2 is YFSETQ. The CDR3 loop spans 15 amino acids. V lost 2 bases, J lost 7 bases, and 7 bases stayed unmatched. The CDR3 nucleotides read TGCGCCAGCAGCTTCCCGGGACAGGGGGAGCGTGGCTACACCTTC. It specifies CASSFPGQGERGYTF.

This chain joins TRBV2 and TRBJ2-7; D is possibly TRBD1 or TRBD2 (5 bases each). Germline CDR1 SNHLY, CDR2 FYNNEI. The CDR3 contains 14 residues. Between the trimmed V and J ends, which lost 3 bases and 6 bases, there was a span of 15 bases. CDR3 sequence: CASSDLVSGTEQYF. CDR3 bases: TGTGCCAGCAGTGATCTCGTTTCGGGGACCGAGCAGTACTTC.

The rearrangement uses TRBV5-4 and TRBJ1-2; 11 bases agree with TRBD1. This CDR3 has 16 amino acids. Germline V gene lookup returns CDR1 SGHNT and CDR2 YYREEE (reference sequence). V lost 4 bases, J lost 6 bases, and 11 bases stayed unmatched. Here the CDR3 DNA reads TGTGCCAGCAGCCGGGACCCCGGGACAGGGGGACATGGCTACACCTTC. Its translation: CASSRDPGTGGHGYTF.

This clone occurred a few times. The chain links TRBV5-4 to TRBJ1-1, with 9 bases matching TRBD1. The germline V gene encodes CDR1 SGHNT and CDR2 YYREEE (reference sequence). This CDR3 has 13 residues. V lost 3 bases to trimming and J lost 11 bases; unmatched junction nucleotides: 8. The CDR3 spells CASSYLGQGLAFF. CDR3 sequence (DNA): TGTGCCAGCAGCTACCTGGGACAGGGCCTGGCTTTCTTT.